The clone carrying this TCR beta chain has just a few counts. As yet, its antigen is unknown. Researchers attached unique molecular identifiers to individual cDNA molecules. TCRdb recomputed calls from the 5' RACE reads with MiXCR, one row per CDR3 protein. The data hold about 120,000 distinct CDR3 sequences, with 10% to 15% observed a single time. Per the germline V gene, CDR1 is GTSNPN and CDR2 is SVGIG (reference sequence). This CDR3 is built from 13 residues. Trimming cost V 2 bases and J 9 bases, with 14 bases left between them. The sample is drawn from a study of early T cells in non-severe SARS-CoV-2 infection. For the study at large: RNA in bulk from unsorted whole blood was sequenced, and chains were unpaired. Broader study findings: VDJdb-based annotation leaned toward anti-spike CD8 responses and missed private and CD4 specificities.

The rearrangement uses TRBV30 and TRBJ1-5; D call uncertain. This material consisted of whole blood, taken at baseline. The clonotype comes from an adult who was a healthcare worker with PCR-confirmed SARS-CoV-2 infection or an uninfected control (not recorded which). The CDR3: CAWSPSPGRPQHF. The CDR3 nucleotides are TGTGCCTGGAGTCCTAGTCCTGGGCGGCCCCAGCATTTT.